The clone carrying this T cell receptor (beta chain) was picked up a small number of times. Its target is not known. The sample is drawn from a study of T-cell reconstitution after alpha-beta-depleted transplantation in children. Study findings and constraints: Newly generated T cells supplied most T-cell counts and diversity one year post-transplant. Certain patients had high TCRbeta diversity at day 60, and it came from recipient T cells and thymic progenitors that survived.

The germline CDR1 and CDR2 sequences are LGHNA and YNFKEQ. Trimming cost V 4 bases and J 0 bases; bases outside gene matches: 9. The CDR3 is made up of 17 amino acids. The library targeted TCRbeta and was prepared with unique molecular identifiers. Each CDR3 protein gets one entry after TCRdb re-called the PCR reads with MiXCR. The sample yields about 460,000 distinct CDR3 sequences, roughly a tenth seen once. The source of this sequence is a child aged 2 to 10 with inherited bone marrow failure, due to receive a stem cell transplant. This specimen consisted of PBMCs, obtained before TCRalphabeta/CD19-depleted stem cell transplant. This sequence joins TRBV4-2 and TRBJ2-3; 8 bases match TRBD2. The CDR3 spells CASSPGGGESSTDTQYF. CDR3 nucleotides: TGTGCCAGCAGCCCGGGAGGGGGAGAGTCTAGCACAGATACGCAGTATTTT.